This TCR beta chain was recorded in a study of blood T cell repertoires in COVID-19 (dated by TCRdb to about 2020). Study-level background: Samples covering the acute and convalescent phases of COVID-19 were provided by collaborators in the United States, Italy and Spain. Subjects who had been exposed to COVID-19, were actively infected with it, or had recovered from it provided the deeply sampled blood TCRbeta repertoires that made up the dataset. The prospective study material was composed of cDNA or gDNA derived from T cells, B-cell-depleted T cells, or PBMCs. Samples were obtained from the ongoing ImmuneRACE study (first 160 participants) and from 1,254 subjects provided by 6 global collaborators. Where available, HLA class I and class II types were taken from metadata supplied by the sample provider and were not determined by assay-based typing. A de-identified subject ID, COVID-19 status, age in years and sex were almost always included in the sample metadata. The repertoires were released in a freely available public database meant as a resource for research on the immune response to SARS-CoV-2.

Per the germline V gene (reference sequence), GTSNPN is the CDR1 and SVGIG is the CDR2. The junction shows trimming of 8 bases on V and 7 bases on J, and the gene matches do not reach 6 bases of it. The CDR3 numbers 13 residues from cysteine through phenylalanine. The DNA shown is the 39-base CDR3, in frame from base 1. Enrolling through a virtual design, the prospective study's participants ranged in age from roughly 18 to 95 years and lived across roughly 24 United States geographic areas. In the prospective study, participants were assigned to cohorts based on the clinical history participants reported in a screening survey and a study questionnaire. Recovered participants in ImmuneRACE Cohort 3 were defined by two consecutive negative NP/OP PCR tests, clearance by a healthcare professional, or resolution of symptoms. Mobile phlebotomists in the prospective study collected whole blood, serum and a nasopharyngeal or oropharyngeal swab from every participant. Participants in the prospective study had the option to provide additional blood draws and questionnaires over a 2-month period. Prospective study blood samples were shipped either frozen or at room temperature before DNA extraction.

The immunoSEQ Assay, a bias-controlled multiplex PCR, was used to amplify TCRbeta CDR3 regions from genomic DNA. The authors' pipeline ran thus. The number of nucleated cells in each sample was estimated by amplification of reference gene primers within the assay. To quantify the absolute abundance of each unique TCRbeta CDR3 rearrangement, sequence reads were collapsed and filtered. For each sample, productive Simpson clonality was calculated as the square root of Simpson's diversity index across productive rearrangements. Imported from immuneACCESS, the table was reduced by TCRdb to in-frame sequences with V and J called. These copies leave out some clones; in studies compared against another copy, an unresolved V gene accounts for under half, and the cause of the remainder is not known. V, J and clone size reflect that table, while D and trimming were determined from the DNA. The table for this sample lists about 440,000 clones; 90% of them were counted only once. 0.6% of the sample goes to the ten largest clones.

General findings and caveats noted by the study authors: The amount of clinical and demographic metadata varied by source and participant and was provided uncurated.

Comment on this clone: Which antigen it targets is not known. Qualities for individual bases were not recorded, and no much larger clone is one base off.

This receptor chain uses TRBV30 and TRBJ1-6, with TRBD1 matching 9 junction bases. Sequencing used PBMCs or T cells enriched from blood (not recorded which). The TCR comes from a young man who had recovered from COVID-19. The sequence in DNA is TGTGCCGGATCCGGGACAGGGAATTCACCCCTCCACTTT. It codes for CAGSGTGNSPLHF.